Listed below are T cell receptor beta chains from one sample, sequenced in a study of T-cell memory formation after mild COVID-19. TCRdb used MiXCR to reprocess the 5' RACE reads, holding one entry per CDR3 protein. The top ten hold over 12% of the sample, which has 150,000 to 200,000 distinct CDR3 sequences, more than 14% seen once. Material: PBMCs or a T cell subset sorted from them (not recorded which). Receptors originate from an adult woman who had mild COVID-19 (a few samples of this study predate the infection). Cell type and time point are not known. The CDR3 runs from the conserved cysteine through the conserved F or W. D genes are given only for firm matches.

CDR3aa: CASSLEAGLAADQETQYF
d_gene: TRBD2
j_gene: TRBJ2-5
v_gene: TRBV7-2

CDR3aa: CASSPPGGTYEQYF
d_gene: .
j_gene: TRBJ2-7
v_gene: TRBV7-2

CDR3aa: CASSLNAGTGTYEQYF
d_gene: TRBD1
j_gene: TRBJ2-7
v_gene: TRBV5-1

CDR3aa: CASSLGGGNTGELFF
d_gene: .
j_gene: TRBJ2-2
v_gene: TRBV7-2

CDR3aa: CASSLDLLAGGPGSYNEQFF
d_gene: TRBD2
j_gene: TRBJ2-1
v_gene: TRBV11-3

CDR3aa: CASRRGLAGVGEQFF
d_gene: TRBD2
j_gene: TRBJ2-1
v_gene: TRBV9

CDR3aa: CASSRSRDTIYF
d_gene: .
j_gene: TRBJ1-3
v_gene: TRBV5-1

CDR3aa: CASSGLAGMDTQYF
d_gene: TRBD2
j_gene: TRBJ2-3
v_gene: TRBV5-1

CDR3aa: CASSLGGLSNQPQHF
d_gene: .
j_gene: TRBJ1-5
v_gene: TRBV5-1

CDR3aa: CAISGGMMTDGTSNEQFF
d_gene: .
j_gene: TRBJ2-1
v_gene: TRBV10-3

CDR3aa: CASEDRGLSYEQYF
d_gene: TRBD1
j_gene: TRBJ2-7
v_gene: TRBV25-1

CDR3aa: CASSLGDRGRPMTEAFF
d_gene: TRBD1
j_gene: TRBJ1-1
v_gene: TRBV5-1

CDR3aa: CASSPNPGRGNYGYTF
d_gene: .
j_gene: TRBJ1-2
v_gene: TRBV5-1

CDR3aa: CASSPDLRETQYF
d_gene: .
j_gene: TRBJ2-5
v_gene: TRBV12-3/TRBV12-4

CDR3aa: CASSPRAGPAYNEQFF
d_gene: .
j_gene: TRBJ2-1
v_gene: TRBV5-1

CDR3aa: CASSLLSRNEQFF
d_gene: .
j_gene: TRBJ2-1
v_gene: TRBV12-3/TRBV12-4

CDR3aa: CASGGGLAYNEQFF
d_gene: TRBD2
j_gene: TRBJ2-1
v_gene: TRBV12-3/TRBV12-4

CDR3aa: CATSTLAGGDTQYF
d_gene: TRBD2
j_gene: TRBJ2-3
v_gene: TRBV15

CDR3aa: CASSPPGGYGANVLTF
d_gene: TRBD2
j_gene: TRBJ2-6
v_gene: TRBV5-6

CDR3aa: CATSGGSSYEQYF
d_gene: .
j_gene: TRBJ2-7
v_gene: TRBV24-1

CDR3aa: CASIKLADLTYEQYF
d_gene: TRBD2
j_gene: TRBJ2-7
v_gene: TRBV6-2/TRBV6-3

CDR3aa: CSVSFQASRDTEAFF
d_gene: .
j_gene: TRBJ1-1
v_gene: TRBV29-1

CDR3aa: CASSPDRVDNSPLHF
d_gene: TRBD1
j_gene: TRBJ1-6
v_gene: TRBV3-1

CDR3aa: CSTSGTSGIGQFF
d_gene: TRBD2
j_gene: TRBJ2-1
v_gene: TRBV29-1

CDR3aa: CSARRRAVNTEAFF
d_gene: .
j_gene: TRBJ1-1
v_gene: TRBV20-1

CDR3aa: CASRTGTSGYNEQFF
d_gene: TRBD2
j_gene: TRBJ2-1
v_gene: TRBV5-6